This TCR beta chain was retrieved from a study of blood T cell repertoires in COVID-19. Looking at the study overall: COVID-19 samples from acute and convalescent phases originated in the United States, Italy and Spain. PBMCs, B-cell-depleted T cells, or T cells provided the cDNA or gDNA that made up the material.

Source study methods: Nucleated cell counts were estimated from reference gene primer amplification. Data came from immunoSEQ multiplex PCR; TCRdb stores just in-frame clones and leaves some out. V and J calls and clone size are given by that table; D and trimming were obtained from the DNA. The sample consists of tens of thousands of clones, approximately 74% of them appearing once. The ends were cut back, 3 bases at V and 1 base at J, with 30 bases in the middle. From germline, CDR1 is MDHEN and CDR2 SYDVKM. CDR3 size: 21 residues. In this sample, this clone turned up once. The Seattle site enrolled patients during active infection and followed them longitudinally.

The clonotype comes from a man between 70 and 80 years old with COVID-19, enrolled during active disease. This sequence joins TRBV28 and TRBJ1-1; D ambiguous. The specimen was peripheral blood. The CDR3, as DNA: TGTGCCAGCAGTTTGTTACTCACTAAACAATTCCGGGTACGGGGGAACACTGAAGCTTTCTTT. Its translation is CASSLLLTKQFRVRGNTEAFF.